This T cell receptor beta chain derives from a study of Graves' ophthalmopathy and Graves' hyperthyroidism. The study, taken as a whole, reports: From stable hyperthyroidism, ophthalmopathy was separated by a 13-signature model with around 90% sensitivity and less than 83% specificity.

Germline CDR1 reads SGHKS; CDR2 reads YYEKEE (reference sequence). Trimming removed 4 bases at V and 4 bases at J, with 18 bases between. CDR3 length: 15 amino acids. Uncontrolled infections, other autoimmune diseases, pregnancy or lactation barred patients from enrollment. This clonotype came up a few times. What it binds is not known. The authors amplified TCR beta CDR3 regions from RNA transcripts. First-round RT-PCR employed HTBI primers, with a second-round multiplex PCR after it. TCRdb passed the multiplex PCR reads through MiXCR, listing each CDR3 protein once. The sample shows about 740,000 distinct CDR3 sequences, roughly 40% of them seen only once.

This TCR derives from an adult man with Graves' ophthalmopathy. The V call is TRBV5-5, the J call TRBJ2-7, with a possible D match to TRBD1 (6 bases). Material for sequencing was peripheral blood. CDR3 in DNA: TGTGCCAGCAGCCAAGAGGACAGTTTTGTATACGAGCAGTACTTC. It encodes CASSQEDSFVYEQYF.